The source of this T cell receptor beta chain is a study of cytomegalovirus exposure and HLA in healthy donors (dated by TCRdb to about 2017). A note on the overall study: In an earlier analysis of approximately 640 of the donors, about 270 Gb of sequence data and approximately 120 million unique TCR beta sequences from some 170 million T cells were reported. An early release covering approximately 600 HLA-typed donors comprised approximately 290 gigabases of sequencing data and around 80 million unique TCR sequences. Among the roughly 400 genotyped donors, around 81% belonged to the genetic ancestry cluster associated with self-reported Caucasian donors. The study was designed to test whether signatures of past pathogen exposure could be identified by cataloging public T cell receptors. The T cell repertoires of about 700 subjects were profiled by immunosequencing and related to cytomegalovirus serostatus. Besides the first cohort of approximately 710 subjects, a separate validation cohort made up of 120 different subjects was used. The study combined high-throughput TCR immunosequencing, statistical association of individual TCRs with disease status, and machine learning to predict cytomegalovirus infection status. A later analysis re-examined previously published TCR beta repertoires from hundreds of donors and added high-resolution HLA genotyping to investigate patterns of TCR occurrence. In the later analysis, no new phenotypic data were used to find candidate immune exposures; instead, reliance was placed on TCR beta sequences and their occurrence across donors. In an earlier analysis of 500 to 650 of the donors, high-throughput TCR beta sequencing was used to judge whether each TCR beta V gene segment behaved as functional or pseudogenic. Donor age, sex, ethnicity and CMV serostatus were compiled alongside the repertoire data. A later genetic analysis used genome-wide SNP genotypes for 398 of the 666 donors, treating that subset as a discovery cohort. Every discovery cohort repertoire had been produced on one sequencing platform. Class I and class II HLA loci were covered by the typing at four-digit resolution. The number of donors typed differed by locus, with about 629-640 for A, B, C, DRB1 and DQB1, around 560 for DQA1, over 600 for DPA1, and roughly 450 for DPB1. A few DR-DQ haplotypes were treated as single units for association and clustering because of strong linkage in the cohort. Among 398 genotyped donors of the cohort, an average of around 240,000 unique TCR beta nucleotide sequences were sequenced per donor, 15% to 20% of them non-productive. The full study reports these points: In an earlier analysis of some 500 of the donors, most TCR beta V segments were observed in productive rearrangements about 87% or about 30% of the time, broadly matching IMGT annotations. In a later analysis, most CMV-associated TCR beta chains were found to appear HLA-restricted, with HLA associations seemingly driven largely by CMV exposure. Several of the top co-occurrence clusters appeared to be linked to parvovirus B19, influenza, CMV and Epstein-Barr virus, according to a later analysis. In both the original and validation cohorts, the classifier was reported to diagnose cytomegalovirus status with high specificity and sensitivity. According to a later analysis, TCR association rates differed among HLA loci, with DRB1 alleles showing the most associated TCRs and HLA-C alleles showing the fewest. In a later analysis, HLA-associated TCR beta chains showed more clonal expansion and lower generation probabilities than non-associated chains that were equally common. An association between a missense DCLRE1C variant and V-gene and J-gene trimming of TCR beta chains was found in a later genetic analysis and replicated in an independent cohort. The 87-base-pair reads could not distinguish some IMGT-functional V segments, including TRBV6-2 and TRBV6-3, so those segments were excluded. A cluster of highly shared sequence variants was judged likely to be a technical artifact of the sequencing pipeline. In a later genetic analysis, fewer N-insertions in productive TCRs were reported among donors in an Asian-associated ancestry cluster than the approximately 710-donor mean. Assigning TCR associations to individual alleles was difficult when HLA alleles, especially DR and DQ, strongly co-occurred. HLA typing was unavailable for some donors at each locus, so association tests used only the typed subset. According to the authors, the approach could potentially be generalized to other disease states and immunological phenotypes. For the cohort, immune exposure information was limited to CMV serostatus. In vitro tests confirmed that a few of the cytomegalovirus-associated TCR beta chains recognize cytomegalovirus antigens. A further reported finding was that TCR beta sequences accurately predicted the HLA-A and HLA-B alleles for most subjects in the first cohort. Correlated functional status among segregating V segments might reflect linkage disequilibrium, but an unknown experimental factor could not be ruled out. A later analysis associated approximately 17,000 TCR beta sequences with specific HLA alleles at a false discovery rate of 0.05. A total of fewer than 200 TCR beta chains were listed by the study as associated with cytomegalovirus. Only TCR beta chains were sequenced in this cohort, and the absence of alpha or paired-chain data limited detectable features. Sequencing depth was assumed to be roughly uniform across donors in the presence/absence analyses, though that assumption may not hold. Because counts were too low, seventeen rarely observed V segments, including chromosome 9 orphons, were left out of the earlier analysis of 587 of the donors. Most TCR sequences were seen in very few donors, while some public TCRs were found in many individuals.

Library preparation employed the immunoSEQ multiplex PCR assay. A mixture of 60 forward primers for TCR Vbeta segments and 13 reverse primers for TCR Jbeta segments was used in the multiplex PCR. The CDR3 region of rearranged TCR beta genes was amplified from genomic DNA with a multiplex PCR assay. The amplified TCR beta libraries were sequenced on the Illumina HiSeq System as 87-base-pair reads. Per the source publication's procedure: Across the 670 or so repertoires, a later analysis counted about 81 million unique TCR beta chains, roughly 11 million of which were shared by at least two donors. A nearest-neighbor algorithm error-corrected the raw reads and collapsed the reads into unique sequences, merging closely related sequences to remove PCR and sequencing errors. To assign V, D and J gene segments, CDR3 sequences were aligned to IMGT reference sequences. For a sequence to be retained, a match of at least six nucleotides to both a V gene segment and a J gene segment was required. Rearrangements were called productive when the CDR3 lacked stop codons and stayed in frame with V and J; all others were non-productive. CDR3 was defined by IMGT convention, running from the second conserved V-encoded cysteine to the conserved J-encoded phenylalanine. Sequences without an unambiguous match to a single V gene segment were excluded from the earlier analysis of 450 to 650 of the donors. In an earlier analysis of 587 of the donors, a V segment was called functional when productive rearrangements were above 56.7%, and segregating when the standard deviation between donors exceeded 5%. A statistical classification framework was built to diagnose cytomegalovirus status from the catalog of TCR beta chain sequences. V and J gene assignment, in a later analysis, came from comparing TCR nucleotide sequences with IMGT/GENE-DB human TR gene sequences. A later analysis assigned CDR3 sequences and most-parsimonious VDJ recombination scenarios with the TCRdist pipeline. In a later analysis, every TCR beta chain was defined by the combination of its CDR3 amino acid sequence and its V-gene family, and reads without a unique V-gene family were dropped. A later analysis removed several hundred highly shared, low-generation-probability nucleotide sequences to deal with suspected cross-contamination and a sequencing artifact. For each public chain, a later analysis derived a clonal expansion index from normalized ranks of inferred template counts within each repertoire. A later analysis computed generation probabilities with a VDJ recombination model fitted to out-of-frame rearrangements, and checked the results against IGoR. In a later analysis, TCR-TCR, TCR-HLA and TCR-CMV co-occurrence was scored with hypergeometric tests, and a repertoire-size bias correction was applied to TCR pairs. To estimate false discovery rates, a later analysis permuted the HLA or CMV assignments 20 times. In a later analysis, co-occurring TCRs were grouped using DBSCAN, with TCRdist sequence similarity added in when clustering inside HLA-allele-positive subsets. Co-occurrence clustering excluded repertoires with fewer than 30,000 or more than 120,000 public chains, plus five with anomalous nucleotide sharing. TCRdb mirrors the immuneACCESS table, restricted to in-frame sequences. Some clones are absent from its copies; in checked studies, under half trace to an unresolved V gene, and the reason for the others is unknown. V and J calls and clone size follow that table, whereas D and trimming were derived from the DNA. In this sample the table shows 100,000 to 150,000 clones, about 80% of which occur a single time. 1% of the sample goes to the ten largest clones.

At the junction V is shortened by 1 base and J by 6 bases, with 16 bases in between. CDR1 is given as SGHAT and CDR2 as FQNNGV, both from the germline V gene. The CDR3 starts with the cysteine, ends with the phenylalanine, and has 15 residues. Left in the record is the CDR3 DNA by itself, 45 bases read in frame from the first base. Details on this clone: Its antigen is still unknown. Within one base of it there is no much larger clone, and no base qualities were kept.

In total, over 600 healthy bone marrow donors made up the cohort. At the time of sampling, every cohort member was nominally healthy, though immune exposures that went unrecorded were likely present. The donor was CMV seronegative and belonged to the group of 352 seronegative cohort members. A peripheral blood sample was provided by each donor, and peripheral blood mononuclear cells were used for TCR beta sequencing. The Qiagen DNeasy Blood Extraction Kit was used to extract genomic DNA from the blood cell samples. This TCR was recovered from a man aged 35-49 years in good health and CMV-seronegative. Sample: PBMCs. The chain is assembled from TRBV11-2 and TRBJ2-7; the D gene is perhaps TRBD2, on 5 matching bases. The CDR3 reads CASSLVAPGDLEQYF. The nucleotide sequence reads as follows: TGTGCCAGCAGCTTAGTAGCCCCCGGGGATCTCGAGCAGTACTTC.